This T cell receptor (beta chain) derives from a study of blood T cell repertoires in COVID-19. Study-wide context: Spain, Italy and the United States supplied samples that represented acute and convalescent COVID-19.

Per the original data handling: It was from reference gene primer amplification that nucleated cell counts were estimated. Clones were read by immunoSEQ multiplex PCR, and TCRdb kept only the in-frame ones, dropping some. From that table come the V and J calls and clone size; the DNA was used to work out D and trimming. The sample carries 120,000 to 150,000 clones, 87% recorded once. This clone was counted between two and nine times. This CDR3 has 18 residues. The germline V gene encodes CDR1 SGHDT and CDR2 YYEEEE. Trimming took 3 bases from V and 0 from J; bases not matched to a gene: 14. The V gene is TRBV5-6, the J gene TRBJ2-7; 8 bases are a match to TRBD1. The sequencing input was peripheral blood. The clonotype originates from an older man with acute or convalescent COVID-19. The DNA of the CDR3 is TGTGCCAGCAGCTCGGACAGGGATCTTTCGGCGAGCTCCTACGAGCAGTACTTC. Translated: CASSSDRDLSASSYEQYF.